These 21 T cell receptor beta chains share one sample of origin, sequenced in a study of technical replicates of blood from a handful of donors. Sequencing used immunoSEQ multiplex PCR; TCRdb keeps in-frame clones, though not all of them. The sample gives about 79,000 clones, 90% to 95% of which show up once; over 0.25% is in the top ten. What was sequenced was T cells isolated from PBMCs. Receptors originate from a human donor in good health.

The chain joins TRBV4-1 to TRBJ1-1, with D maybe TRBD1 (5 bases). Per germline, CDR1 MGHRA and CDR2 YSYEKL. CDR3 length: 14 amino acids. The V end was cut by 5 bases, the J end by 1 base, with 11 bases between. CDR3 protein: CASSGGYGNTEAFF. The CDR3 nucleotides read TGCGCCAGCAGCGGGGGGTACGGGAACACTGAAGCTTTCTTT.

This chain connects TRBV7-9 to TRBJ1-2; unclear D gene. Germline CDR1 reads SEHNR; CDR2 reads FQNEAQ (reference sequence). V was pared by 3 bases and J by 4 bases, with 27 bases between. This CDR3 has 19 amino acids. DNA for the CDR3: TGTGCCAGCAGCTTTGGAGGATTAAGTCGAACGCTACCCTTCTATGGCTACACCTTC. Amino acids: CASSFGGLSRTLPFYGYTF.

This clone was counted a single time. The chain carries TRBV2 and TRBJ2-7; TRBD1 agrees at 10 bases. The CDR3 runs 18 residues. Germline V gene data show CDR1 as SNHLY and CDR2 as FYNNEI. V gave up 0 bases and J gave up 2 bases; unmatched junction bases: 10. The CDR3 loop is CASSEAGSGTGVTYEQYF. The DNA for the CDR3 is TGTGCCAGCAGTGAAGCCGGATCCGGGACAGGGGTTACCTACGAGCAGTACTTC.

CDR3 sequence reads: CASRRREGSGNTIYF. The CDR3 bases are TGTGCCAGCAGAAGAAGGGAGGGATCTGGAAACACCATATATTTT. The chain is built from TRBV2 and TRBJ1-3; no clear D. Germline V lookup: CDR1 SNHLY, CDR2 FYNNEI. Trimming removed 6 bases at V and 1 base at J, with 13 bases between. The CDR3 length is 15 residues.

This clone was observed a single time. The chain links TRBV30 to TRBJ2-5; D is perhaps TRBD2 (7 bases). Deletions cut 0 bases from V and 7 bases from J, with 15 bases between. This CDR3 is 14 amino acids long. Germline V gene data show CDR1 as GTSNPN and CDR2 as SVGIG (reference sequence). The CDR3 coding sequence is TGTGCCTGGAGTGTCCGGGGGGCCGGAGGGACCCAGTACTTC. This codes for CAWSVRGAGGTQYF.

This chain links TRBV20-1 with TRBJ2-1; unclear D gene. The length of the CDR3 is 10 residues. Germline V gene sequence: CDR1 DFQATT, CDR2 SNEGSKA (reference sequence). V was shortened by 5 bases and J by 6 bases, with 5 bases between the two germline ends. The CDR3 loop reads CSAYINEQFF. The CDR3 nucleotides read TGCAGTGCTTACATCAATGAGCAGTTCTTC.

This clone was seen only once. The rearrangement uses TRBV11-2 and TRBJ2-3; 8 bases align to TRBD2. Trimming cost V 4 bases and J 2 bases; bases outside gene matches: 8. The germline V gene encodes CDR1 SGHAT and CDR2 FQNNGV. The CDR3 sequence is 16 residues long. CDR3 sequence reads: CASSSVAGRNTDTQYF. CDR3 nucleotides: TGTGCCAGCAGCTCAGTAGCGGGGAGGAACACAGATACGCAGTATTTT.

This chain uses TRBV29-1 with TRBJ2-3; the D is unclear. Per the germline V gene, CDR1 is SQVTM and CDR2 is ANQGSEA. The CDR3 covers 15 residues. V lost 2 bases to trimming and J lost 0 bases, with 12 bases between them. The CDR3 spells CSVEPRSSSTDTQYF. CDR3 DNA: TGCAGCGTTGAACCGCGGTCCTCTAGCACAGATACGCAGTATTTT.

The CDR3 bases are TGTGCCAGCAGCCGATCCGAGGGGGACGGTGAAGCTTTCTTT. Protein: CASSRSEGDGEAFF. The chain couples TRBV11-2 to TRBJ1-1, with D tentatively TRBD1 (6 bases). V lost 5 bases, J lost 7 bases, and 17 bases lay in between. The CDR3 has 14 amino acids. Germline lookup yields CDR1 SGHAT and CDR2 FQNNGV.

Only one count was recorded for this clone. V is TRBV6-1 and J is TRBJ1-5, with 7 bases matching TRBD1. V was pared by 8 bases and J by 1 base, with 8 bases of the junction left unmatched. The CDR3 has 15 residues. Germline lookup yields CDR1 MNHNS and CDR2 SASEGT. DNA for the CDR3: TGTGCCAGCCAGACAATGACAGGGAGCAATCAGCCCCAGCATTTT. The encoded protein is CASQTMTGSNQPQHF.

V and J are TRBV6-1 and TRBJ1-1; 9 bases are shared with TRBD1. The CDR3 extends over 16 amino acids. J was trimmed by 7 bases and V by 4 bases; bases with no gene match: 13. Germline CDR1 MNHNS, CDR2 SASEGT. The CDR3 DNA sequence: TGTGCCAGCAGTGTCCGAGTCAAACAGGGGGCGGTTGAAGCTTTCTTT. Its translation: CASSVRVKQGAVEAFF.

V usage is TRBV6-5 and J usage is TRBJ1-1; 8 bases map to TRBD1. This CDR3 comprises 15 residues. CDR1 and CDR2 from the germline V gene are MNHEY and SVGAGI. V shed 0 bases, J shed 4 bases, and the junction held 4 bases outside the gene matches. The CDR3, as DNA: TGTGCCAGCAGTTACTCTTGGACAGGGAGCACTGAAGCTTTCTTT. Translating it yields CASSYSWTGSTEAFF.

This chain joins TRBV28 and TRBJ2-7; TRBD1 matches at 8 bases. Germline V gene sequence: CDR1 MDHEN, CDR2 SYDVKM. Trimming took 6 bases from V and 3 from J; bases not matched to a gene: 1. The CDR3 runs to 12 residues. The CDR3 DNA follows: TGTGCCAGCAGGGGACAGGTCTACGAGCAGTACTTC. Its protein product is CASRGQVYEQYF.

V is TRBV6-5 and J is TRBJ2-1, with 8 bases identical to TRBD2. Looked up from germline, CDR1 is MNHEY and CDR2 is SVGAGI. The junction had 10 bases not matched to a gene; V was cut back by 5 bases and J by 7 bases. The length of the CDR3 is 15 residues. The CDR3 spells CASSGSGRVGNEQFF. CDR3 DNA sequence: TGTGCCAGCAGTGGAAGCGGGAGAGTGGGAAATGAGCAGTTCTTC.

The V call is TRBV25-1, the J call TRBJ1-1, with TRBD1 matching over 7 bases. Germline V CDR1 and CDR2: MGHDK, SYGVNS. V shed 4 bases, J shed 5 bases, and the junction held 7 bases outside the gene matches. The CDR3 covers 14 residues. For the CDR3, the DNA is TGTGCCAGCAGTGGAGGGGACAGCCAGACTGAAGCTTTCTTT. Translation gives CASSGGDSQTEAFF.

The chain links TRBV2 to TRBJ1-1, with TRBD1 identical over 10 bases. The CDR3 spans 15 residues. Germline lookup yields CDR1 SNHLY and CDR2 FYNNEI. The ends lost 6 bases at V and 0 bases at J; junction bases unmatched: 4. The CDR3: CASRVTGGMNTEAFF. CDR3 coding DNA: TGTGCCAGCAGGGTGACAGGGGGCATGAACACTGAAGCTTTCTTT.

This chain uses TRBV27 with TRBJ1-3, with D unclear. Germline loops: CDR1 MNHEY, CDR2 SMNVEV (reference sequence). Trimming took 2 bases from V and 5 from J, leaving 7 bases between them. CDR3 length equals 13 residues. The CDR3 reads CASSLNIRNTIYF. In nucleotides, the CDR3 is TGTGCCAGCAGTTTAAATATTCGAAACACCATATATTTT.

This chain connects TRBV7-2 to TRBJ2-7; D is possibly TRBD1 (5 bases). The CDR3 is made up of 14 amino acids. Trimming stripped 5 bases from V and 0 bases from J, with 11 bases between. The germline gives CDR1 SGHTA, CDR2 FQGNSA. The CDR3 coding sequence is TGTGCCAGCAGCAGGGGTCCAAGCTCCTACGAGCAGTACTTC. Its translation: CASSRGPSSYEQYF.

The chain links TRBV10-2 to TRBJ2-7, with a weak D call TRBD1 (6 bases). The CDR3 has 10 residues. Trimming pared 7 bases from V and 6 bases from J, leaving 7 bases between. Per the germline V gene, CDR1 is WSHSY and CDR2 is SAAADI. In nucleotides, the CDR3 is TGCGCCAGCAAAGGGGGCGAGCAGTACTTC. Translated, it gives CASKGGEQYF.

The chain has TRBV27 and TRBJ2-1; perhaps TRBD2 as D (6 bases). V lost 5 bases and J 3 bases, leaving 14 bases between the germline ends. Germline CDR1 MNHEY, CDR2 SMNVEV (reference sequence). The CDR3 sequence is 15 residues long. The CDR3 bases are TGTGCCAGCAGTCCTCTTGCGGGGCTCTACAATGAGCAGTTCTTC. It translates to CASSPLAGLYNEQFF.

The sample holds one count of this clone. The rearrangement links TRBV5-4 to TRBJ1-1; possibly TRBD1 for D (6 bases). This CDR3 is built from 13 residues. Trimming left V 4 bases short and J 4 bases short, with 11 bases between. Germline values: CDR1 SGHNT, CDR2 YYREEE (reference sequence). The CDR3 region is CASSQTGGTEAFF. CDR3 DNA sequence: TGTGCCAGCAGCCAGACAGGAGGCACTGAAGCTTTCTTT.